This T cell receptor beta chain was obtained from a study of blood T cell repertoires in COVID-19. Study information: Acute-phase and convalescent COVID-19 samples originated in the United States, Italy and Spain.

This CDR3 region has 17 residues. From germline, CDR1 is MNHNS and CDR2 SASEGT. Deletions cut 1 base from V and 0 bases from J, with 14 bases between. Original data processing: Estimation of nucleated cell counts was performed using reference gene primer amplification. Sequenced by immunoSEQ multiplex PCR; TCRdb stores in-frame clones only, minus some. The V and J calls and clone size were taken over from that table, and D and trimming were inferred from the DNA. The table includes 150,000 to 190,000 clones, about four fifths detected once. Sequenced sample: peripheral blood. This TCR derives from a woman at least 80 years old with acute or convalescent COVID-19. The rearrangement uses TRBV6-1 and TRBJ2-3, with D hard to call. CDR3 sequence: CASSEGFSVRSTDTQYF. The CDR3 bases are TGTGCCAGCAGTGAAGGGTTTTCCGTCCGGAGCACAGATACGCAGTATTTT.